In this sample, the clone carrying this T cell receptor (beta chain) turned up a few times. Its antigen is undetermined. A J-beta primer mix and a sample-barcoded 5' primer were used in a second PCR of roughly 6 to 12 cycles. Per-sample output comprised a minimum of 2.5 million paired-end reads containing CDR3. MiXCR, run by TCRdb on the 5' RACE reads, gives a single entry per CDR3 protein. The table has some 1.5 million distinct CDR3 sequences, less than 45% seen once; the top ten hold roughly 3.7%. This CDR3 has 14 residues. Germline V lookup: CDR1 SGHTA, CDR2 FQGNSA. V gave up 2 bases and J gave up 1 base, with 8 bases separating them. This entry comes from a study of blood T cells in healthy people across ages. Study findings and constraints: Shifts in expanded clonotypes may have been confounded by donor CMV status, which was unknown.

All donors came from Russia, were Caucasian and healthy, and spanned ages about 6 to 100. Collection of 8.5 to 10 milliliters of peripheral blood was performed for each donor. Input material: blood. The origin of this receptor is a woman in her late teens or twenties in good health. The chain carries TRBV7-2 and TRBJ1-2; D ambiguous. The CDR3 region has the DNA TGTGCCAGCAGCTTAAGCACAGTTAACTATGGCTACACCTTC. It specifies CASSLSTVNYGYTF.